This T cell receptor (beta chain) was obtained from a study of T cell responses to AZD1222 COVID-19 vaccine. Findings and limits, study-wide: Within unmutated variant regions lay the reported targets of nearly half of spike-specific TCRs. Spike-specific TCR breadth and depth grew following two AZD1222 doses.

TCRdb keeps only in-frame clones here, not all; method: immunoSEQ multiplex PCR. Here the sample spans some 140,000 clones, around 93% being singletons. As for this clone: Antigen: not known.

Germline CDR1 is SGHVS and CDR2 is FQNEAQ. Trimming pared 2 bases from V and 6 bases from J, leaving 5 bases between. CDR3 length: 12 residues. The V call is TRBV7-8, the J call TRBJ1-5; D call uncertain. This sample comprised peripheral blood, obtained 28 days after the second AZD1222 dose. The TCR was taken from an adult who received the AZD1222 COVID-19 vaccine. In DNA, the CDR3 is TGTGCCAGCAGCTTACAGCGTCAGCCCCAGCATTTT. Translation gives CASSLQRQPQHF.